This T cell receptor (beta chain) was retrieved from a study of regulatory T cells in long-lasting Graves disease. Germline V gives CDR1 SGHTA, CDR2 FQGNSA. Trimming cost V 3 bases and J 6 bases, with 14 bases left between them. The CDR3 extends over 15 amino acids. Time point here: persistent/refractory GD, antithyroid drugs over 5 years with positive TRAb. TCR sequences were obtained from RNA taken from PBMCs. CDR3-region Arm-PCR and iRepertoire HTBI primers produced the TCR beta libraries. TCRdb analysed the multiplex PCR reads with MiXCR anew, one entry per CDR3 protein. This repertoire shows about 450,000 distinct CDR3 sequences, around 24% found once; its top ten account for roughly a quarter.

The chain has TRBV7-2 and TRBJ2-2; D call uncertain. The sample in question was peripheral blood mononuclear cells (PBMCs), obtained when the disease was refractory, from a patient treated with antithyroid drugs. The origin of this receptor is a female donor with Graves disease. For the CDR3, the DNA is TGTGCCAGCAGCTTCGATCAAATTAGGGCCGGGGAGCTGTTTTTT. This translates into CASSFDQIRAGELFF.